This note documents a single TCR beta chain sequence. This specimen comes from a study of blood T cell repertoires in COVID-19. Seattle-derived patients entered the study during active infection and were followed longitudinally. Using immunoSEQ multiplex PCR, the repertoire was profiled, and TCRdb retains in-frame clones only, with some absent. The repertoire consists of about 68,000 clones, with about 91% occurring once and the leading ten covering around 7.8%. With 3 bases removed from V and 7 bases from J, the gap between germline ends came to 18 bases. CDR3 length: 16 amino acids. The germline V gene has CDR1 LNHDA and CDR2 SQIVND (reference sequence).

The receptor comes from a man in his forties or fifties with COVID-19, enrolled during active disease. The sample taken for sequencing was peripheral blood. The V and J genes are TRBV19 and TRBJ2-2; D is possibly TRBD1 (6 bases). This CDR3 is CASSIGAGALGGELFF. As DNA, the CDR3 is TGTGCCAGTAGTATCGGGGCAGGGGCCCTGGGCGGGGAGCTGTTTTTT.